This T cell receptor (beta chain) was retrieved from a study of technical replicates of blood from four donors (dated by TCRdb to between 2016 and 2019). In regard to this clone: This clone's antigen is unknown. Base qualities were left out, and no much larger clone turns up one base away.

Library creation used the immunoSEQ multiplex PCR assay. Held by TCRdb, this immuneACCESS table contains in-frame sequences only and omits some clones. Under half of the omission traces to an unresolved V gene where checked; the cause of the rest is unknown. This sample has 79,000 or so clones in its table, and around nine tenths of those were observed once. The top ten hold 0.25% of the sample. This receptor was obtained from a human donor in good health. The source material was T cells isolated from PBMCs.

In nucleotide form, the sequence is TGCAGCGTTGAACGACAGGGCGGCTACACCTTC. It is translated as CSVERQGGYTF. The V and J segments used are TRBV29-1 and TRBJ1-2, with 7 central nucleotides matching TRBD1. Spanning cysteine to phenylalanine, the CDR3 consists of 11 amino acids. Solely the CDR3 DNA is kept, with 33 bases framed from the first base. As encoded in the germline V gene, CDR1 is SQVTM while CDR2 is ANQGSEA. For this chain, trimming is 2 bases at the V end and 8 bases at the J end, and the number of junction bases without a gene match is 2. This CDR3, with the reference TRBV29-1 and TRBJ1-2 proteins standing in past its ends, gives the full variable domain SAVISQKPSRDICQRGTSLTIQCQVDSQVTMMFWYRQQPGQSLTLIATANQGSEATYESGFVIDKFPISRPNLTFSTLTVSNMSPEDSSIYLCSVERQGGYTFGSGTRLTVV.